The 27 T cell receptor beta chains given below trace back to one sample, sequenced in a study of blood T cell repertoires in COVID-19. Assay used: immunoSEQ multiplex PCR; TCRdb lists only in-frame clones, some missing. Seen here are 450,000 to 600,000 clones, around 90% observed once, and the top ten hold roughly 0.7%. What was sequenced was PBMCs or T cells enriched from blood (not recorded which). Source of these receptors: a woman younger than 30 who had recovered from COVID-19.

This clone was counted between two and nine times. V usage is TRBV27 and J usage is TRBJ2-7, with a tentative D call TRBD1 (7 bases). Trimming took off 4 bases at V and 6 bases at J, with 13 bases between the two ends. Germline values: CDR1 MNHEY, CDR2 SMNVEV (reference sequence). The CDR3 totals 13 residues. DNA for the CDR3: TGTGCCAGCAGTTCCCATCAGGGGGGCGAGCAGTACTTC. Translation gives CASSSHQGGEQYF.

The chain joins TRBV14 to TRBJ1-1; no firm D call. With 1 base removed from V and 6 bases from J, the gap between germline ends came to 9 bases. Germline V CDR1 and CDR2: SGHDN, FVKESK. The CDR3 loop spans 13 amino acids. The CDR3 sequence: CASSQVSGAEAFF. The CDR3 DNA sequence: TGTGCCAGCAGCCAAGTAAGCGGGGCTGAAGCTTTCTTT.

The rearrangement joins TRBV7-6 to TRBJ2-5; a possible D gene is TRBD1 (6 bases). Per the germline V gene, CDR1 is SGHVS and CDR2 is FNYEAQ. V dropped 5 bases and J dropped 7 bases, with 14 bases sitting between them. The CDR3 covers 13 residues. The CDR3 loop reads CASSPTGSGTQYF. For the CDR3, the DNA is TGTGCCAGCAGCCCTACAGGGTCCGGGACCCAGTACTTC.

The chain combines TRBV7-9 with TRBJ1-1; a possible D gene is TRBD1 (6 bases). The V gene's germline CDR1 is SEHNR and CDR2 FQNEAQ (reference sequence). The V and J ends lost 3 bases and 7 bases respectively, with 9 bases between them. The CDR3 loop spans 12 amino acids. The CDR3 is CASSFADSEAFF. Written as DNA, the CDR3 is TGTGCCAGCAGCTTCGCGGACAGTGAAGCTTTCTTT.

V is TRBV9 and J is TRBJ2-3; 8 nucleotides line up with TRBD2. The ends lost 3 bases at V and 6 bases at J; junction bases unmatched: 12. This CDR3 has 16 amino acids. Germline CDR1 SGDLS, CDR2 YYNGEE. CDR3 residues: CASSALGGGSKDTQYF. CDR3 in DNA: TGTGCCAGCAGCGCCCTTGGCGGGGGGTCAAAGGATACGCAGTATTTT. The full variable domain, rest sourced from reference TRBV9 and TRBJ2-3, is DSGVTQTPKHLITATGQRVTLRCSPRSGDLSVYWYQQSLDQGLQFLIQYYNGEERAKGNILERFSAQQFPDLHSELNLSSLELGDSALYFCASSALGGGSKDTQYFGPGTRLTVL.

In its sample, this clone was seen once. The chain employs TRBV2 and TRBJ2-5, with D tentatively TRBD2 (5 bases). The length of the CDR3 is 12 residues. Germline V gene data show CDR1 as SNHLY and CDR2 as FYNNEI. V was cut by 5 bases and J by 2 bases, with 6 bases left in between. The CDR3 sequence is CASSRGQETQYF. CDR3 sequence (DNA): TGTGCCAGCAGTCGCGGGCAAGAGACCCAGTACTTC. Full variable domain (outside the CDR3, taken from reference TRBV2 and TRBJ2-5): EPEVTQTPSHQVTQMGQEVILRCVPISNHLYFYWYRQILGQKVEFLVSFYNNEISEKSEIFDDQFSVERPDGSNFTLKIRSTKLEDSAMYFCASSRGQETQYFGPGTRLLVL.

V and J are TRBV5-1 and TRBJ1-3; 8 nucleotides agree with TRBD1. With V trimmed by 4 bases and J by 3 bases, 3 bases remained unmatched. This CDR3 comprises 14 residues. The V gene's germline CDR1 is SGHRS and CDR2 YFSETQ. The CDR3 nucleotides are TGCGCCAGCAGCCGCGGACAGGGTGGAAACACCATATATTTT. Amino acid sequence: CASSRGQGGNTIYF.

This chain connects TRBV6-5 to TRBJ2-2, with D tentatively TRBD2 (6 bases). Germline-derived CDR1 and CDR2 are MNHEY and SVGAGI. The CDR3 runs 13 residues. The V end was cut by 9 bases, the J end by 3 bases, with 11 bases between. CDR3 loop: CASTEGDTGELFF. DNA for the CDR3: TGTGCCAGTACGGAGGGAGACACCGGGGAGCTGTTTTTT.

The chain links TRBV30 to TRBJ1-1, with D unresolved. The CDR3 length is 13 residues. Germline loops: CDR1 GTSNPN, CDR2 SVGIG (reference sequence). Trimming took 3 bases from V and 3 from J, leaving 11 bases between them. CDR3 sequence: CAWSLEEDTEAFF. CDR3 coding DNA: TGTGCCTGGAGCCTAGAGGAAGACACTGAAGCTTTCTTT.

V is TRBV6-5 and J is TRBJ1-5, with D maybe TRBD1 (5 bases). Trimming stripped 3 bases from V and 3 bases from J, with 15 bases between. Germline-derived CDR1 and CDR2 are MNHEY and SVGAGI. This CDR3 has 16 amino acids. The CDR3 spells CASSYIRDWDNQPQHF. The CDR3 DNA is TGTGCCAGCAGTTATATCAGGGATTGGGACAATCAGCCCCAGCATTTT.

V and J are TRBV19 and TRBJ1-1; D remains unclear. Trimming removed 7 bases at V and 1 base at J, with 7 bases between. This CDR3 has 12 residues. The germline CDR1 and CDR2 sequences are LNHDA and SQIVND (reference sequence). CDR3 in DNA: TGTGCCAGTAATCGGGGGAACACTGAAGCTTTCTTT. This sequence encodes CASNRGNTEAFF.

V usage is TRBV7-9 and J usage is TRBJ2-4, with D possibly being TRBD1 (6 bases). Per the germline V gene, CDR1 is SEHNR and CDR2 is FQNEAQ (reference sequence). The CDR3 contains 13 residues. Trimming left V 3 bases short and J 8 bases short, with 11 bases between. CDR3 region: CASSFTGIDIQYF. The CDR3 nucleotides read TGTGCCAGCAGCTTTACAGGGATAGACATTCAGTACTTC.

The V and J genes are TRBV19 and TRBJ1-2, with no clear D. The CDR3 runs 11 residues. Trimming shortened V by 10 bases and J by 8 bases, and 14 bases separated the two germline ends. Germline V gene lookup returns CDR1 LNHDA and CDR2 SQIVND (reference sequence). The chain's CDR3 is CATLSGKGYTF. CDR3 sequence (DNA): TGTGCCACCCTGTCCGGGAAGGGCTACACCTTC. Full variable domain (rest looked up from reference TRBV19 and TRBJ1-2): DGGITQSPKYLFRKEGQNVTLSCEQNLNHDAMYWYRQDPGQGLRLIYYSQIVNDFQKGDIAEGYSVSREKKESFPLTVTSAQKNPTAFYLCATLSGKGYTFGSGTRLTVV.

This clone was counted once. Here the CDR3 reads CASSLNDPGRGYEQYF. DNA for the CDR3: TGTGCCAGCAGCTTAAACGACCCTGGCAGGGGGTACGAGCAGTACTTC. This sequence joins TRBV11-3 and TRBJ2-7, with 7 bases lining up with TRBD1. Per germline, CDR1 SGHNT and CDR2 YENEEA. The CDR3 totals 16 residues. V gave up 2 bases and J gave up 4 bases; unmatched junction bases: 11.

This chain connects TRBV6-5 to TRBJ2-7; a weak D match, TRBD2 (7 bases). Germline V lookup: CDR1 MNHEY, CDR2 SVGAGI. There are 14 residues in the CDR3. The V end was cut by 7 bases, the J end by 5 bases, with 18 bases between. This CDR3 is CASTPGEGRDEQYF. The CDR3 bases are TGTGCCAGCACCCCAGGGGAGGGGCGGGACGAGCAGTACTTC.

The sample holds one count of this clone. In DNA, the CDR3 is TGCGCCAGCAGCCAAGGAGGAATAGCGGGGGTTCGAGCGCAGTATTTT. This translates into CASSQGGIAGVRAQYF. The chain is built from TRBV4-1 and TRBJ2-3, with 9 bases lining up with TRBD2. This CDR3 region has 16 residues. Germline loops: CDR1 MGHRA, CDR2 YSYEKL. V shed 1 base, J shed 10 bases, and the junction held 12 bases outside the gene matches.

The chain combines TRBV21-1 with TRBJ1-1; the D call TRBD1 from the table was never checked on the DNA. TRBV21-1 counts as a pseudogene. The CDR3 is 17 residues long. Here the CDR3 DNA reads TGTGCCAGCAGCGTTACCAAAACCAAAAAGATTACAGGGGAAGCTTTCTTT. This codes for CASSVTKTKKITGEAFF.

CDR3 nucleotide sequence: TGTGCCAGCAGCCGCATGAGGGGCAATCAGCCCCAGCATTTT. This codes for CASSRMRGNQPQHF. The J gene is TRBJ1-5, the V gene TRBV6-5, with D unresolved. V gave up 6 bases and J gave up 2 bases, with 11 bases separating them. This CDR3 contains 14 residues. Germline CDR1 and CDR2: MNHEY and SVGAGI.

The chain is built from TRBV3-1 (or the pseudogene TRBV3-2) and TRBJ1-2, with D uncertain. The V gene's germline CDR1 is LGHDT and CDR2 YNNKEL (reference sequence). The CDR3 extends over 13 amino acids. V was cut by 4 bases and J by 1 base, with 7 bases left in between. This chain's CDR3 is CASSPGVNYGYTF. In nucleotides, the CDR3 is TGTGCCAGCAGCCCCGGGGTTAACTATGGCTACACCTTC.

The genes are TRBV12-3 or TRBV12-4 and TRBJ1-4; unclear D gene. The CDR3 length is 13 residues. V gave up 7 bases and J gave up 6 bases, with 12 bases separating them. The DNA for the CDR3 is TGTGCCAGCAAGGTCAACAGCTATGAAAAACTGTTTTTT. Translated, it gives CASKVNSYEKLFF.

V and J are TRBV21-1 and TRBJ1-4; TRBD1 was called by the table and not checked on the DNA. TRBV21-1 is a pseudogene segment. This CDR3 spans 15 amino acids. The CDR3 protein is CASSKVDRVNEKLFF. The CDR3 DNA reads as TGTGCCAGCAGCAAAGTTGACAGAGTTAATGAAAAACTGTTTTTT.

The gene calls are TRBV30 and TRBJ2-1; 7 bases match TRBD2. The CDR3 covers 14 residues. The V segment lost 4 bases and the J segment 2 bases; nucleotides outside the gene matches: 5. Germline V CDR1 and CDR2: GTSNPN, SVGIG (reference sequence). CDR3 residues: CAWTVGGAYNEQFF. In DNA form, the CDR3 reads TGTGCCTGGACTGTTGGGGGGGCCTACAATGAGCAGTTCTTC.

In DNA form, the CDR3 reads TGTGCCATCGGCGGAGGAGGGTTGAACGGCTACGAGCAGTACTTC. This translates into CAIGGGGLNGYEQYF. The chain couples TRBV10-3 to TRBJ2-7; possible D gene TRBD2, 6 bases. Germline CDR1 ENHRY, CDR2 SYGVKD. Trimming left V 8 bases short and J 3 bases short, with 20 bases between. This CDR3 contains 15 residues.

This chain uses TRBV4-1 with TRBJ1-1; D is unclear. The V and J ends lost 3 bases and 4 bases respectively, with 6 bases between them. Germline-derived CDR1 and CDR2 are MGHRA and YSYEKL. The CDR3 contains 12 residues. CDR3 sequence reads: CASSHEPTEAFF. The CDR3, as DNA: TGCGCCAGCAGCCACGAGCCCACTGAAGCTTTCTTT.

There are a few counts of this clone. In DNA form, the CDR3 reads TGTGCCAGCAGCCAAGTAGGGGACGAGCAGTACTTC. This gives the protein CASSQVGDEQYF. J is TRBJ2-7 and V is TRBV14; tentatively, D is TRBD1 (5 bases). The germline V gene has CDR1 SGHDN and CDR2 FVKESK. The germline V and J ends were trimmed by 1 base and 5 bases, with 6 bases remaining between them. This CDR3 contains 12 residues. Filled out from reference TRBV14 and TRBJ2-7, the complete variable domain reads EAGVTQFPSHSVIEKGQTVTLRCDPISGHDNLYWYRRVMGKEIKFLLHFVKESKQDESGMPNNRFLAERTGGTYSTLKVQPAELEDSGVYFCASSQVGDEQYFGPGTRLTVT.

The chain employs TRBV19 and TRBJ1-6; 7 bases match TRBD1. Germline values: CDR1 LNHDA, CDR2 SQIVND (reference sequence). There are 18 residues in the CDR3. The J segment lost 7 bases and the V segment lost 9 bases, leaving 21 bases of the junction unmatched. The CDR3 DNA is TGTGCCAGCGCCTCCGGGACAGAAATTGGGGCCTGGAATTCACCCCTCCACTTT. It specifies CASASGTEIGAWNSPLHF.

J is TRBJ1-5 and V is TRBV4-1; 7 bases align to TRBD1. The CDR3 has 15 residues. Germline values: CDR1 MGHRA, CDR2 YSYEKL. Unmatched junction bases numbered 6, after V lost 3 bases and J lost 4 bases. The CDR3 coding sequence is TGCGCCAGCAGCCAGTTACAGGGGTTTAATCAGCCCCAGCATTTT. It translates to CASSQLQGFNQPQHF.